This TCR beta chain was identified during a study of CD8 T cells in ankylosing spondylitis. A quantitative 5'-RACE method, one with molecular barcodes, was used to make TCR beta libraries. One entry per CDR3 protein results from TCRdb running MiXCR on the 5' RACE reads. The sample includes 40,000 or so distinct CDR3 sequences, more than 9.5% of them seen just once. General study results and limits: According to the report, clones linked to the disease were significantly enriched in matched synovial fluid samples taken from ankylosing spondylitis patients. In ankylosing spondylitis blood, a motif of seven to nine highly homologous TCR beta variants appeared characteristic.

This clonotype was recorded at least ten times. Its target is unknown. The sequence came from a male donor with ankylosing spondylitis or in good health (not recorded which). Sequencing used blood, either unsorted or a sorted T cell fraction (not recorded which).

CDR3 protein: CASSFPGQPEETQYF. In nucleotides, the CDR3 is TGTGCCAGCAGCTTCCCGGGACAGCCCGAAGAGACCCAGTACTTC. The rearrangement joins TRBV5-6 to TRBJ2-5; 7 nucleotides line up with TRBD1. Germline lookup yields CDR1 SGHDT and CDR2 YYEEEE. CDR3 length equals 15 residues. With 2 bases clipped from V and 3 bases from J, the junction kept 7 bases outside the gene matches. The full variable domain, with the rest looked up from reference TRBV5-6 and TRBJ2-5, is DAGVTQSPTHLIKTRGQQVTLRCSPKSGHDTVSWYQQALGQGPQFIFQYYEEEERQRGNFPDRFSGHQFPNYSSELNVNALLLGDSALYLCASSFPGQPEETQYFGPGTRLLVL.